Shown below are 15 T cell receptor beta chains from a single sample sequenced in a study of blood T cell repertoires in COVID-19. Data came from immunoSEQ multiplex PCR; TCRdb stores just in-frame clones and leaves some out. This sample yields fewer than 15,000 clones, of which 75% to 90% are seen a single time; roughly 17% belongs to the top ten. The sequenced sample consisted of peripheral blood. These receptors were collected from a human donor in a cohort sampled during active COVID-19.

The chain employs TRBV15 and TRBJ1-2, with TRBD1 matching over 8 bases. Trimming took 1 base from V and 7 from J; bases not matched to a gene: 11. Germline CDR1 and CDR2: LNHNV and YYDKDF (reference sequence). This CDR3 is built from 16 residues. The CDR3 nucleotides read TGTGCCACCAGCAGAGTCCCAGGGGGCAGACGGGGTGGCTACACCTTC. Its protein product is CATSRVPGGRRGGYTF. The variable domain in full, completed from reference TRBV15 and TRBJ1-2, reads DAMVIQNPRYQVTQFGKPVTLSCSQTLNHNVMYWYQQKSSQAPKLLFHYYDKDFNNEADTPDNFQSRRPNTSFCFLDIRSPGLGDTAMYLCATSRVPGGRRGGYTFGSGTRLTVV.

The rearrangement uses TRBV5-1 and TRBJ2-3; TRBD2 matches at 9 bases. The junction had 9 bases not matched to a gene; V was cut back by 0 bases and J by 4 bases. There are 17 residues in the CDR3. Germline V gives CDR1 SGHRS, CDR2 YFSETQ. CDR3 residues: CASSLAIEASGADTQYF. The CDR3 DNA is TGCGCCAGCAGCTTGGCCATCGAGGCTAGCGGGGCAGATACGCAGTATTTT.

J is TRBJ1-6 and V is TRBV7-2; D call uncertain. Germline V gives CDR1 SGHTA, CDR2 FQGNSA. V shed 5 bases and J shed 0 bases, with 8 bases lying between them. The length of the CDR3 is 15 residues. In DNA, the CDR3 is TGTGCCAGCAGCCTGACACTCTCCTATAATTCACCCCTCCACTTT. Translation gives CASSLTLSYNSPLHF.

The gene calls are TRBV7-2 and TRBJ1-3; 10 nucleotides agree with TRBD1. V was clipped by 4 bases and J by 6 bases; unmatched bases: 3. Germline V lookup: CDR1 SGHTA, CDR2 FQGNSA. The CDR3 sequence is 14 residues long. CDR3 coding DNA: TGTGCCAGCAGCTCGACAGGGGGCGAAAACACCATATATTTT. Protein product: CASSSTGGENTIYF. Full variable domain (remainder filled in from reference TRBV7-2 and TRBJ1-3): GAGVSQSPSNKVTEKGKDVELRCDPISGHTALYWYRQSLGQGLEFLIYFQGNSAPDKSGLPSDRFSAERTGGSVSTLTIQRTQQEDSAVYLCASSSTGGENTIYFGEGSWLTVV.

The count of this clone is one. The chain combines TRBV6-2 or TRBV6-3 with TRBJ2-7; 9 bases agree with TRBD2. The CDR3 extends over 17 amino acids. Germline loops: CDR1 MNHEY, CDR2 SVGEGT. With 3 bases clipped from V and 12 bases from J, the junction kept 21 bases outside the gene matches. The CDR3 sequence is CASSYEAGGRPPLVGYF. Here the CDR3 DNA reads TGTGCCAGCAGTTATGAGGCGGGGGGGCGCCCCCCCCTAGTGGGGTACTTC.

This chain uses TRBV10-3 with TRBJ1-6; D is undetermined. Trimming pared 0 bases from V and 7 bases from J, leaving 10 bases between. The CDR3 contains 15 residues. Germline CDR1 and CDR2: ENHRY and SYGVKD. The CDR3 nucleotides are TGTGCCATCAGTGAGTCAGGGCCGGGGAATTCACCCCTCCACTTT. It translates to CAISESGPGNSPLHF.

The genes are TRBV6-6 and TRBJ2-3, with 8 bases that match TRBD1. Germline trimming cut 6 bases from V and 1 base from J; bases unmatched to any gene: 6. Germline CDR1 is MNHNY and CDR2 is SVGAGI (reference sequence). This CDR3 is built from 15 residues. DNA of the CDR3: TGTGCCAGCAGCCAACAGGGGGTGGGCACAGATACGCAGTATTTT. This translates into CASSQQGVGTDTQYF.

With respect to this clone: The junction shows a germline mismatch at one end, possibly a read error. The chain uses TRBV27 and TRBJ2-1; 8 bases are shared with TRBD2. CDR1 and CDR2 (germline): MNHEY, SMNVEV (reference sequence). The CDR3 is 16 amino acids. DNA for the CDR3: TGTGCCAGCAGTTTATTCCGGGGGGGCTCCCACAATGAGCAGTTCTTC. This sequence encodes CASSLFRGGSHNEQFF.

The chain links TRBV7-2 to TRBJ1-5; D perhaps matches TRBD1 (6 bases). CDR3 length: 13 residues. The V and J ends lost 3 bases and 10 bases respectively, with 13 bases between them. Germline assignment: CDR1 SGHTA and CDR2 FQGNSA. The CDR3 is CASSFGSGQPQHF. CDR3 sequence (DNA): TGTGCCAGCAGCTTTGGGTCGGGACAACCCCAGCATTTT.

The chain employs TRBV6-2 or TRBV6-3 and TRBJ1-5, with a possible D match to TRBD1 (6 bases). CDR1 is MNHEY and CDR2 is SVGEGT in the germline V gene. Trimming took off 0 bases at V and 6 bases at J, with 12 bases between the two ends. This CDR3 is built from 15 residues. The CDR3 nucleotides read TGTGCCAGCAGTTACTCCGGCGAAGGGGGTCAGCCCCAGCATTTT. Protein sequence: CASSYSGEGGQPQHF.

The gene calls are TRBV6-2 or TRBV6-3 and TRBJ2-6; TRBD1 is a possible D gene (5 bases). Trimming left V 4 bases short and J 0 bases short, with 10 bases between. Germline V gene lookup returns CDR1 MNHEY and CDR2 SVGEGT. CDR3 length equals 16 residues. CDR3 nucleotides: TGTGCCAGCAGTTCGACAGTGCGCTCTGGGGCCAACGTCCTGACTTTC. It encodes CASSSTVRSGANVLTF.

The chain combines TRBV4-1 with TRBJ2-5; D unresolved. This CDR3 spans 13 amino acids. The germline gives CDR1 MGHRA, CDR2 YSYEKL. The V and J ends lost 4 bases and 4 bases respectively, with 10 bases between them. The CDR3 here is CASSLGRRETQYF. CDR3 sequence (DNA): TGCGCCAGCAGCCTAGGCCGGAGAGAGACCCAGTACTTC.

J is TRBJ1-1 and V is TRBV5-1; D is undetermined. V shed 0 bases and J shed 0 bases, with 6 bases lying between them. Germline V gene lookup returns CDR1 SGHRS and CDR2 YFSETQ. This CDR3 contains 14 residues. The CDR3 is CASSLDNMNTEAFF. DNA for the CDR3: TGCGCCAGCAGCTTGGACAACATGAACACTGAAGCTTTCTTT.

The chain is built from TRBV12-5 and TRBJ2-7; D uncertain. The CDR3 extends over 14 amino acids. Germline V gene data show CDR1 as LGHNT and CDR2 as FRNRAP. Trimming pared 3 bases from V and 0 bases from J, leaving 9 bases between. The CDR3 DNA reads as TGTGCTAGTGGTTTAGACATTCCCTCCTACGAGCAGTACTTC. Translating it yields CASGLDIPSYEQYF.

The chain employs TRBV19 and TRBJ1-1; D not resolved. CDR1 is LNHDA and CDR2 is SQIVND in the germline V gene (reference sequence). V was clipped by 7 bases and J by 2 bases, with 5 bases between them. The length of the CDR3 is 11 residues. CDR3 sequence reads: CASTFNTEAFF. CDR3 sequence (DNA): TGTGCCAGTACCTTTAACACTGAAGCTTTCTTT.